Detailed here is one T cell receptor (beta chain). TCRdb's table, derived via immunoSEQ multiplex PCR, lists solely in-frame clones and lacks some. This table has 87,000 or so clones, about 92% appearing once. The data were taken from a study of blood T cell repertoires in COVID-19. The J segment lost 7 bases and the V segment lost 2 bases, leaving 12 bases of the junction unmatched. The CDR3 spans 17 residues. The germline CDR1 and CDR2 sequences are SGHVS and FQNEAQ. Enrollment of patients from Seattle took place during active infection, with longitudinal follow-up. J is TRBJ2-7 and V is TRBV7-8; TRBD2 agrees at 12 bases. This clonotype was obtained from a young man with COVID-19, enrolled during active disease. The specimen was peripheral blood. The CDR3 coding sequence is TGTGCCAGCAGCTTAACCCCGCGACTAGCGGGAGCGAGGGAGCAGTACTTC. Amino acids: CASSLTPRLAGAREQYF.